This passage covers 19 T cell receptor beta chains from one sample sequenced in a study of blood T cells in healthy people across ages. A second PCR, run for roughly 7 to 12 cycles, used a sample-barcoded 5' primer plus a J-beta primer mix. TCRdb reprocessed the 5' RACE reads via MiXCR and lists one record per CDR3 protein. This repertoire shows about 1.8 million distinct CDR3 sequences, around 48% found once; its top ten account for 2.1%. The sequencing input was blood. The receptors were sampled from a woman aged 40 to 50 in good health.

This clonotype was observed a few times. The V gene is TRBV7-2, the J gene TRBJ1-4; 7 bases are shared with TRBD1. CDR1 SGHTA and CDR2 FQGNSA come from the germline V gene. The CDR3 loop spans 15 amino acids. Trimming removed 4 bases from V and 3 bases from J; junction bases left unmatched: 5. CDR3 residues: CASSSDRAANEKLFF. The DNA for the CDR3 is TGTGCCAGCAGCTCCGACAGGGCAGCTAATGAAAAACTGTTTTTT.

This clonotype was detected a few times. V usage is TRBV20-1 and J usage is TRBJ2-3, with D possibly matching TRBD2 (7 bases). Trimming took off 1 base at V and 0 bases at J, with 23 bases between the two ends. Germline lookup yields CDR1 DFQATT and CDR2 SNEGSKA (reference sequence). This CDR3 spans 19 amino acids. CDR3: CSARGRAGAPTISTDTQYF. The CDR3 DNA is TGCAGTGCTAGAGGACGGGCGGGGGCGCCAACAATTAGCACAGATACGCAGTATTTT.

This sequence joins TRBV2 and TRBJ2-3; unclear D gene. Germline assignment: CDR1 SNHLY and CDR2 FYNNEI. V was clipped by 9 bases and J by 7 bases, with 2 bases between them. The CDR3 runs to 8 residues. CDR3: CASYTQYF. CDR3 coding DNA: TGTGCCAGTTATACGCAGTATTTT.

The CDR3 spells CSTGSGDGANVLTF. As DNA, the CDR3 is TGCAGTACGGGGTCGGGGGACGGGGCCAACGTCCTGACTTTC. This rearrangement joins TRBV20-1 to TRBJ2-6, with D perhaps matching TRBD2 (6 bases). Looked up from germline, CDR1 is DFQATT and CDR2 is SNEGSKA (reference sequence). Deletions cut 8 bases from V and 4 bases from J, with 15 bases between. CDR3 size: 14 residues.

This clonotype was found once. The rearrangement links TRBV24-1 to TRBJ1-2; D is perhaps TRBD1 (6 bases). The germline V gene encodes CDR1 KGHDR and CDR2 SFDVKD. CDR3 length: 14 amino acids. V shed 2 bases and J shed 7 bases, with 13 bases lying between them. CDR3: CATSDSTGLRGYTF. In DNA form, the CDR3 reads TGTGCCACCAGTGATTCTACAGGGCTTCGTGGCTACACCTTC.

This clonotype came up once. The V and J genes are TRBV7-2 and TRBJ1-2; possible D gene TRBD1, 6 bases. CDR1 and CDR2 from the germline V gene are SGHTA and FQGNSA. V was trimmed by 5 bases and J by 5 bases, leaving 15 bases between them. The CDR3 totals 14 residues. The CDR3 reads CASSPGGPLYGYTF. The DNA for the CDR3 is TGTGCCAGCAGCCCCGGGGGGCCATTGTATGGCTACACCTTC.

This chain joins TRBV6-2 or TRBV6-3 and TRBJ1-1; possible D gene TRBD1, 5 bases. CDR1 MNHEY and CDR2 SVGEGT come from the germline V gene. The CDR3 consists of 17 residues. Deletions cut 7 bases from V and 0 bases from J, with 21 bases between. This CDR3 is CASNTLLRQFMNTEAFF. CDR3 DNA sequence: TGTGCCAGCAATACACTCCTTAGACAGTTCATGAACACTGAAGCTTTCTTT.

This clonotype came up a few times. This chain joins TRBV10-3 and TRBJ1-1; weak D call: TRBD1 (5 bases). Trimming removed 0 bases at V and 1 base at J, with 18 bases between. Looked up from germline, CDR1 is ENHRY and CDR2 is SYGVKD. CDR3 length: 18 residues. CDR3 nucleotide sequence: TGTGCCATCAGTGAGTCGGGCCTCGCCCGGGACGCGAACACTGAAGCTTTCTTT. This sequence encodes CAISESGLARDANTEAFF.

The V call is TRBV7-9, the J call TRBJ2-3; D gene unclear. CDR1 SEHNR and CDR2 FQNEAQ come from the germline V gene (reference sequence). Trimming pared 5 bases from V and 6 bases from J, leaving 15 bases between. The CDR3 is 14 amino acids. The CDR3 loop reads CASSVVQPDDTQYF. In DNA form, the CDR3 reads TGTGCCAGCAGCGTCGTCCAGCCAGATGATACGCAGTATTTT.

On this clonotype itself: The junction and the germline gene differ at one end; a read error may be behind it. The chain has TRBV12-5 and TRBJ2-1; TRBD1 matches at 8 bases. From germline, CDR1 is LGHNT and CDR2 FRNRAP. This CDR3 region has 15 residues. The CDR3 DNA is TGTGCCAGTGGTTTGGTAACAGGGGGCTACAATGAGCAGTTCTTC. Encoded protein: CASGLVTGGYNEQFF.

This chain joins TRBV20-1 and TRBJ2-3; no reliable D call. Germline values: CDR1 DFQATT, CDR2 SNEGSKA (reference sequence). This CDR3 comprises 13 residues. The V end lost 1 base, the J end lost 2 bases, and 7 bases lay between the germline ends. The CDR3 DNA sequence: TGCAGTGCTAGAGTGACCCACACAGATACGCAGTATTTT. It translates to CSARVTHTDTQYF.

As concerns this clonotype: Germline is not matched at one junction end, which may reflect a read error. The chain has TRBV24-1 and TRBJ2-3, with D possibly TRBD2 on 6 matching bases. In germline, CDR1 is KGHDR, CDR2 SFDVKD. The CDR3 contains 14 residues. The CDR3 coding sequence is TGTGCCACCAGTGATCGGGACTCCACAGGTACGCAGTATTTT. This gives the protein CATSDRDSTGTQYF.

A few counts support this clonotype. The V gene is TRBV12-3 or TRBV12-4, the J gene TRBJ2-7; D not certain. V lost 3 bases to trimming and J lost 7 bases, with 7 bases between them. The CDR3 runs to 11 residues. The chain's CDR3 is CASSLYEEQYF. CDR3 coding DNA: TGTGCCAGCAGTTTGTATGAGGAGCAGTACTTC.

This chain connects TRBV20-1 to TRBJ2-5, with D possibly being TRBD1 or TRBD2 (5 bases each). CDR1 is DFQATT and CDR2 is SNEGSKA in the germline V gene (reference sequence). The CDR3 totals 14 residues. Trimming cost V 3 bases and J 2 bases, with 13 bases left between them. CDR3 in amino acids: CSARRVGDQETQYF. CDR3 bases: TGCAGTGCTAGGAGGGTAGGGGATCAAGAGACCCAGTACTTC.

CDR3 nucleotides: TGTGCCAGCAGTCGTCTAGCGGGGACTACCGTCTACAATGAGCAGTTCTTC. Encoded protein: CASSRLAGTTVYNEQFF. The J gene is TRBJ2-1, the V gene TRBV6-1, with 9 nucleotides matching TRBD2. The germline V gene has CDR1 MNHNS and CDR2 SASEGT. V was clipped by 5 bases and J by 3 bases; unmatched bases: 11. The CDR3 sequence is 17 residues long.

The J gene is TRBJ2-5, the V gene TRBV29-1, with 9 bases identical to TRBD2. The CDR3 loop spans 16 amino acids. CDR1 is SQVTM and CDR2 is ANQGSEA in the germline V gene. The J segment lost 3 bases and the V segment lost 0 bases, leaving 8 bases of the junction unmatched. The CDR3 sequence: CSVEESGRLAEETQYF. The CDR3 DNA reads as TGCAGCGTTGAAGAATCTGGGCGACTAGCGGAAGAGACCCAGTACTTC. The full variable domain, completed using reference TRBV29-1 and TRBJ2-5, is SAVISQKPSRDICQRGTSLTIQCQVDSQVTMMFWYRQQPGQSLTLIATANQGSEATYESGFVIDKFPISRPNLTFSTLTVSNMSPEDSSIYLCSVEESGRLAEETQYFGPGTRLLVL.

There are a few counts of this clonotype. The chain recombines TRBV10-3 with TRBJ1-1, with 9 positions matching TRBD1. Germline values: CDR1 ENHRY, CDR2 SYGVKD. V trimming: 4 bases; J trimming: 0 bases; junction bases outside the gene matches: 9. This CDR3 spans 17 amino acids. This chain's CDR3 is CAISARQGETLNTEAFF. The CDR3 bases are TGTGCCATCAGTGCGCGACAGGGGGAGACCCTGAACACTGAAGCTTTCTTT.

This sequence joins TRBV4-3 and TRBJ2-7; D perhaps matches TRBD2 (5 bases). Germline V gene sequence: CDR1 LGHNA, CDR2 YSLEER. The V end lost 1 base, the J end lost 0 bases, and 13 bases lay between the germline ends. CDR3 length: 16 residues. CDR3 sequence reads: CASSQGAFGLSYEQYF. In DNA form, the CDR3 reads TGCGCCAGCAGCCAAGGAGCCTTCGGACTCTCCTACGAGCAGTACTTC.

This clonotype was counted a few times. The gene calls are TRBV12-3 or TRBV12-4 and TRBJ2-7; D is unresolved. V lost 6 bases, J lost 0 bases, and 18 bases lay in between. The CDR3 loop spans 16 amino acids. The DNA for the CDR3 is TGTGCCAGCAGCCCTACCCGCGGCTCCTACTCCTACGAGCAGTACTTC. Translating gives CASSPTRGSYSYEQYF.